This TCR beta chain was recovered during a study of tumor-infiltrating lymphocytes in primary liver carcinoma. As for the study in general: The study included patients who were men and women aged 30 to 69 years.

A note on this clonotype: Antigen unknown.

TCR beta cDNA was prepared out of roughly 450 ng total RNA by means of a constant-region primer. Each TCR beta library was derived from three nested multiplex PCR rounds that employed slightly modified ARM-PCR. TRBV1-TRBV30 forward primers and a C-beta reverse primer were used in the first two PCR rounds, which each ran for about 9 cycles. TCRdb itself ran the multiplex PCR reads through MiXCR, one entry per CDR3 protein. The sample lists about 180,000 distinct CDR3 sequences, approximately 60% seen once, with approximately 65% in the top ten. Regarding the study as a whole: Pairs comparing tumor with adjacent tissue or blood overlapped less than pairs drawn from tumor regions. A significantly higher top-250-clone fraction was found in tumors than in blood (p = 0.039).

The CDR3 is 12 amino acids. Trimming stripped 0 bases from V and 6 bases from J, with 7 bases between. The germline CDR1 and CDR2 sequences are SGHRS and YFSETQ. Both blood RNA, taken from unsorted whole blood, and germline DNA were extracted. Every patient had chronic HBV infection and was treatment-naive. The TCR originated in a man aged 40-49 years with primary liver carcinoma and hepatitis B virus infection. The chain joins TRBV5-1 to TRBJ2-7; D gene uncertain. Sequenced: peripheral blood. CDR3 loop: CASSLDSIEQYF. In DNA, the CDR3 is TGCGCCAGCAGCTTGGACAGTATCGAGCAGTACTTC.